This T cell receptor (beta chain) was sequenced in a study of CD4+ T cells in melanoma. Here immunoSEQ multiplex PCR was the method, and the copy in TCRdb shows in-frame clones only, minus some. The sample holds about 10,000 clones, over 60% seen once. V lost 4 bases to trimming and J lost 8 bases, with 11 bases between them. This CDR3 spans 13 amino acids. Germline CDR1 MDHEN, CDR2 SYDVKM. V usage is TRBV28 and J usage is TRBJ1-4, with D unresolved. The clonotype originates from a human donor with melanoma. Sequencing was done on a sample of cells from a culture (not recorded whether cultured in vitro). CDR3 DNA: TGTGCCAGCAGTTCCTTCGTGAGGGAAAAACTGTTTTTT. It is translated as CASSSFVREKLFF.